Listed here are 3 T cell receptor beta chains from one sample, sequenced in a study of T-cell memory formation after mild COVID-19. Via MiXCR, TCRdb re-called the 5' RACE reads, giving one row per CDR3 protein. The sample shows about 210,000 distinct CDR3 sequences, around 25% of them seen only once. The material sequenced was PBMCs or a T cell subset sorted from them (not recorded which). The source of these receptors is an adult woman who had mild COVID-19 (a few samples of this study predate the infection). Cell type and time point are not known.

This sequence joins TRBV18 and TRBJ1-1, with 7 positions matching TRBD1. V trimming: 3 bases; J trimming: 0 bases; junction bases outside the gene matches: 10. Germline-derived CDR1 and CDR2 are KGHSH and LQKENI. This CDR3 spans 17 amino acids. The CDR3 DNA follows: TGTGCCAGCTCACCCCAAGGGACAGCCCTATTGAACACTGAAGCTTTCTTT. It translates to CASSPQGTALLNTEAFF.

The CDR3 DNA follows: TGTGCCACTCCTCCCCGCGCTAGCGGGCACCAAGAGACCCAGTACTTC. Protein: CATPPRASGHQETQYF. The chain couples TRBV10-3 to TRBJ2-5, with 8 bases matching TRBD2. Germline trimming cut 10 bases from V and 0 bases from J; bases unmatched to any gene: 13. Germline-derived CDR1 and CDR2 are ENHRY and SYGVKD. The CDR3 totals 16 residues.

This clonotype has only a few counts. The chain couples TRBV7-6 to TRBJ2-1; 15 bases map to TRBD2. The CDR3 extends over 16 amino acids. The germline gives CDR1 SGHVS, CDR2 FNYEAQ. With V trimmed by 5 bases and J by 15 bases, 14 bases remained unmatched. The CDR3 DNA reads TGTGCCAGCAGCGCTATTGTCGGACTAGCGGGAGGGCGGCCGTTCTTC. Amino acids: CASSAIVGLAGGRPFF.